Below, 22 T cell receptor beta chains from the same sample are listed, as sequenced in a study of cytomegalovirus exposure and HLA in healthy donors (dated by TCRdb to about 2017). Library prep was done by the immunoSEQ multiplex PCR assay. For the multiplex PCR, a mixture combining 60 forward primers for TCR Vbeta segments and 13 reverse primers for TCR Jbeta segments was used. TCRdb mirrors the immuneACCESS table, restricted to in-frame sequences. Some clones are absent from its copies; in checked studies, under half trace to an unresolved V gene, and the reason for the others is unknown. The sample data list about 160,000 clones, and approximately 76% of these were observed just once. 2% to 2.5% of the sample comes from the top ten. Source material: PBMCs. The receptors come from a female donor in good health and CMV-seronegative.

A few counts support this clone. The chain couples TRBV6-1 to TRBJ1-4; TRBD1 matches 7 bases. CDR1 is MNHNS, CDR2 SASEGT, per germline. The V segment lost 10 bases and the J segment 0 bases; nucleotides outside the gene matches: 8. The length of the CDR3 is 15 residues. The CDR3 sequence: CAITRTGSTNEKLFF. The DNA for the CDR3 is TGTGCCATCACCAGGACAGGTTCAACTAATGAAAAACTGTTTTTT.

This clone was counted between two and nine times. The rearrangement uses TRBV7-2 and TRBJ1-5; TRBD1 matches 9 bases. The ends lost 5 bases at V and 1 base at J; junction bases unmatched: 9. Germline CDR1 reads SGHTA; CDR2 reads FQGNSA. CDR3 length equals 17 residues. This CDR3 is CASSPPRDRVSNQPQHF. The CDR3 DNA reads TGTGCCAGCAGCCCCCCCAGGGACAGGGTGAGCAATCAGCCCCAGCATTTT.

J is TRBJ2-3 and V is TRBV11-1; no reliable D call. There are 15 residues in the CDR3. CDR1 and CDR2 from the germline V gene are SGHAT and FQDESV (reference sequence). Trimming removed 2 bases from V and 0 bases from J, with 9 bases in between. In nucleotides, the CDR3 is TGTGCCAGCAGCTTATTGGGCCTTAGCACAGATACGCAGTATTTT. This encodes CASSLLGLSTDTQYF.

The rearrangement joins TRBV30 to TRBJ2-7; the match to TRBD1 covers 8 bases. CDR1 GTSNPN and CDR2 SVGIG come from the germline V gene (reference sequence). The junction had 7 bases not matched to a gene; V was cut back by 4 bases and J by 2 bases. CDR3 length equals 14 residues. The CDR3 region has the DNA TGTGCCTGGATTGGGACAGGATCCCCCTACGAGCAGTACTTC. Amino acids: CAWIGTGSPYEQYF.

The chain has TRBV27 and TRBJ2-7; D gene unclear. Trimming removed 3 bases from V and 2 bases from J, with 8 bases in between. This CDR3 contains 13 residues. Looked up from germline, CDR1 is MNHEY and CDR2 is SMNVEV (reference sequence). This CDR3 reads CASSFSPTYEQYF. In DNA, the CDR3 is TGTGCCAGCAGTTTTTCTCCTACCTACGAGCAGTACTTC.

V is TRBV30 and J is TRBJ2-7; 7 bases agree with TRBD1. V gave up 2 bases and J gave up 5 bases; unmatched junction bases: 6. Germline CDR1 and CDR2: GTSNPN and SVGIG (reference sequence). The CDR3 spans 13 residues. CDR3 nucleotide sequence: TGTGCCTGGAGTAGCCGACAGGGCAACGAGCAGTACTTC. Translating gives CAWSSRQGNEQYF.

The chain joins TRBV10-3 to TRBJ2-3, with 11 bases fitting TRBD2. V lost 4 bases to trimming and J lost 4 bases; unmatched junction nucleotides: 4. The CDR3 has 15 residues. Germline V gene lookup returns CDR1 ENHRY and CDR2 SYGVKD. CDR3 loop: CAISASGGPSDTQYF. The CDR3 DNA reads TGTGCCATCAGTGCTAGCGGGGGGCCGTCAGATACGCAGTATTTT.

The sample holds one count of this clone. The chain recombines TRBV19 with TRBJ1-2; TRBD1 aligns across 8 bases. The CDR3 has 14 amino acids. Germline trimming cut 4 bases from V and 3 bases from J; bases unmatched to any gene: 4. CDR1 is LNHDA and CDR2 is SQIVND in the germline V gene (reference sequence). As DNA, the CDR3 is TGTGCCAGTAGTACGACAGGGGCGGACTATGGCTACACCTTC. Translation: CASSTTGADYGYTF. Full variable domain (outside the CDR3, taken from reference TRBV19 and TRBJ1-2): DGGITQSPKYLFRKEGQNVTLSCEQNLNHDAMYWYRQDPGQGLRLIYYSQIVNDFQKGDIAEGYSVSREKKESFPLTVTSAQKNPTAFYLCASSTTGADYGYTFGSGTRLTVV.

The V and J genes are TRBV5-1 and TRBJ1-1; 8 bases match TRBD1. Unmatched junction bases numbered 5, after V lost 6 bases and J lost 1 base. Germline-derived CDR1 and CDR2 are SGHRS and YFSETQ. The CDR3 loop spans 14 amino acids. The CDR3 DNA sequence: TGCGCCAGCACAGCGACAGGGGAGAACACTGAAGCTTTCTTT. It yields the protein CASTATGENTEAFF.

This chain connects TRBV2 to TRBJ2-4; weak D call: TRBD1 (7 bases). CDR3 length: 18 amino acids. The germline gives CDR1 SNHLY, CDR2 FYNNEI. The germline V and J ends were trimmed by 2 bases and 0 bases, with 17 bases remaining between them. The CDR3 loop reads CASSERQGGPLAKNIQYF. CDR3 coding DNA: TGTGCCAGCAGTGAAAGGCAGGGGGGACCCCTAGCCAAAAACATTCAGTACTTC. The full variable domain, rest sourced from reference TRBV2 and TRBJ2-4, is EPEVTQTPSHQVTQMGQEVILRCVPISNHLYFYWYRQILGQKVEFLVSFYNNEISEKSEIFDDQFSVERPDGSNFTLKIRSTKLEDSAMYFCASSERQGGPLAKNIQYFGAGTRLSVL.

The chain links TRBV29-1 to TRBJ2-7; 14 bases line up with TRBD2. Germline CDR1 and CDR2: SQVTM and ANQGSEA. V lost 4 bases to trimming and J lost 0 bases; unmatched junction nucleotides: 5. CDR3 length equals 16 residues. CDR3 coding DNA: TGCAGCGTTGCTGGACTAGCGGGAGGACGCTCCTACGAGCAGTACTTC. This gives the protein CSVAGLAGGRSYEQYF.

The chain couples TRBV19 to TRBJ2-2, with D possibly matching TRBD2 (6 bases). The V gene's germline CDR1 is LNHDA and CDR2 SQIVND (reference sequence). The germline V and J ends were trimmed by 7 bases and 1 base, with 13 bases remaining between them. This CDR3 comprises 15 residues. CDR3 region: CASIMNSGNTGELFF. The CDR3 region has the DNA TGTGCCAGTATAATGAATAGCGGGAACACCGGGGAGCTGTTTTTT.

V and J are TRBV27 and TRBJ2-7; 9 bases line up with TRBD1. Germline trimming cut 4 bases from V and 4 bases from J; bases unmatched to any gene: 2. This CDR3 spans 13 amino acids. The V gene's germline CDR1 is MNHEY and CDR2 SMNVEV (reference sequence). CDR3 DNA: TGTGCCAGCAGTTGGACAGGGGAGTACGAGCAGTACTTC. This translates into CASSWTGEYEQYF.

The chain joins TRBV6-5 to TRBJ2-7; 8 bases agree with TRBD2. CDR1 and CDR2 from the germline V gene are MNHEY and SVGAGI. This CDR3 has 16 residues. V shed 2 bases, J shed 0 bases, and the junction held 6 bases outside the gene matches. CDR3 nucleotide sequence: TGTGCCAGCAGTTACGGGGGACTAGGAAGCTCCTACGAGCAGTACTTC. The encoded protein is CASSYGGLGSSYEQYF.

The chain recombines TRBV5-4 with TRBJ2-7, with 8 bases matching TRBD1. Germline V gene sequence: CDR1 SGHNT, CDR2 YYREEE (reference sequence). The V gene end was trimmed by 4 bases and the J gene end by 4 bases; junction bases not matched to a gene: 10. The CDR3 has 15 residues. The CDR3 region has the DNA TGTGCCAGCAGCCTAGCAGGGGGCTGGGGTTACGAGCAGTACTTC. This codes for CASSLAGGWGYEQYF.

The chain joins TRBV4-1 to TRBJ2-7, with no clear D. The V and J ends lost 8 bases and 2 bases respectively, with 16 bases between them. This CDR3 is 14 amino acids long. From germline, CDR1 is MGHRA and CDR2 YSYEKL. CDR3 in amino acids: CASARGAFAYEQYF. The CDR3 DNA sequence: TGCGCCAGCGCGAGAGGAGCTTTTGCCTACGAGCAGTACTTC.

The chain is built from TRBV7-9 and TRBJ1-2; 7 bases agree with TRBD1. This CDR3 has 13 amino acids. CDR1 is SEHNR, CDR2 FQNEAQ, per germline (reference sequence). V lost 5 bases, J lost 8 bases, and 8 bases stayed unmatched. The CDR3 nucleotides are TGTGCCAGCAGCGTCGATCAGGGGGGCGGCTACACCTTC. This encodes CASSVDQGGGYTF.

The rearrangement links TRBV7-9 to TRBJ1-2; 7 bases line up with TRBD1. Per the germline V gene, CDR1 is SEHNR and CDR2 is FQNEAQ (reference sequence). CDR3 length: 17 amino acids. The V gene end was trimmed by 5 bases and the J gene end by 4 bases; junction bases not matched to a gene: 16. The CDR3 sequence: CASSNDRVFTKTYGYTF. The CDR3 nucleotides read TGTGCCAGCAGCAACGACAGGGTTTTTACCAAGACCTATGGCTACACCTTC.

V is TRBV9 and J is TRBJ1-1; 9 bases map to TRBD1. The V gene end was trimmed by 3 bases and the J gene end by 4 bases; junction bases not matched to a gene: 10. CDR1 is SGDLS and CDR2 is YYNGEE in the germline V gene. The CDR3 contains 16 residues. This chain's CDR3 is CASSAILGTGSTEAFF. The CDR3 DNA is TGTGCCAGCAGCGCTATACTAGGGACAGGGAGCACTGAAGCTTTCTTT.

Turning to this clone: Within the sample, other DNA sequences also encode this same CDR3. The V call is TRBV9, the J call TRBJ1-1; maybe TRBD1 (6 bases). Trimming took 1 base from V and 5 from J, leaving 12 bases between them. Germline CDR1 and CDR2: SGDLS and YYNGEE. The CDR3 runs to 14 residues. The chain's CDR3 is CASSVSGGNTEAFF. DNA for the CDR3: TGTGCCAGCAGCGTATCGGGGGGCAATACTGAAGCTTTCTTT.

The genes are TRBV6-6 and TRBJ1-1; maybe TRBD1 (6 bases). V dropped 4 bases and J dropped 8 bases, with 8 bases sitting between them. This CDR3 has 11 residues. CDR1 is MNHNY and CDR2 is SVGAGI in the germline V gene (reference sequence). The CDR3 sequence is CASSFGQEAFF. CDR3 coding DNA: TGTGCCAGCAGTTTCGGACAGGAAGCTTTCTTT.

On this clone: In the same sample, other DNA sequences code for this CDR3. The J gene is TRBJ1-2, the V gene TRBV9; D is uncertain. CDR3 length equals 16 residues. Trimming stripped 0 bases from V and 2 bases from J, with 14 bases between. CDR1 and CDR2 (germline): SGDLS, YYNGEE. CDR3 bases: TGTGCCAGCAGCGTAGGAGTGGCGAGGGAAAACTATGGCTACACCTTC. The encoded protein is CASSVGVARENYGYTF.